This entry concerns a single TCR beta chain. Its specificity is unknown. This specimen comes from a study of CD8+ T cells in alopecia areata. Across the study: Treatment comprised oral tofacitinib, 5 to 10 mg twice daily, in treated patients. The tofacitinib course ran for 6 to 18 months and was followed by 6 months off drug. Study-level results: Sequence data from scalp samples additionally include resident alphabeta T cells of normal skin.

Sequencing relied on a cDNA template that was reverse transcribed from extracted RNA. The assay was immunoSEQ multiplex PCR, and TCRdb's table has in-frame clones only and misses some. In the table there are 150,000 to 180,000 clones, under 60% of which are singletons. Alopecia areata patients gave lesional scalp punch biopsies and peripheral blood samples. The CDR3 runs to 13 residues. Germline V gives CDR1 SQVTM, CDR2 ANQGSEA. This chain links TRBV29-1 with TRBJ2-5; D possibly uses TRBD1 or TRBD2 (5 bases each). The J call is in doubt because the DNA end fits TRBJ2-7 better. The sequencing used CD8+ T cells sorted from blood, collected at week 0. The sequence was collected from a human donor with alopecia areata. The CDR3 is CSVEGDRPYEQYF. CDR3 coding DNA: TGCAGCGTTGAAGGGGACCGTCCCTACGAGCAGTACTTC.